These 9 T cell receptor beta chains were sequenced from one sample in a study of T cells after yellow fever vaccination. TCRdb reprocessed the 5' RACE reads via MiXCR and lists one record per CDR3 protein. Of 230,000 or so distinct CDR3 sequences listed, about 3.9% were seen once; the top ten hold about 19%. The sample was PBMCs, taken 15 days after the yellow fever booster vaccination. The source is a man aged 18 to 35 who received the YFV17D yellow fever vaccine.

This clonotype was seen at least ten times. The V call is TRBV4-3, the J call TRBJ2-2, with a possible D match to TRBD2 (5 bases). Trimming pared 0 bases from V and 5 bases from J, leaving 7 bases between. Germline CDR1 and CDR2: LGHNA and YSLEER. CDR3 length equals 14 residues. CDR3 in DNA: TGCGCCAGCAGCCAAGATCGAGGGACCGGGGAGCTGTTTTTT. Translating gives CASSQDRGTGELFF.

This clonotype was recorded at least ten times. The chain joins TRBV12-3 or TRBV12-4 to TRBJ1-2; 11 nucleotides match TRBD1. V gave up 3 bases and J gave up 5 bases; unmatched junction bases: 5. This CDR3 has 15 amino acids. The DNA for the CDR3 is TGTGCCAGCAGTTTGGGGGGACAGGGGGTTTATGGCTACACCTTC. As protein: CASSLGGQGVYGYTF.

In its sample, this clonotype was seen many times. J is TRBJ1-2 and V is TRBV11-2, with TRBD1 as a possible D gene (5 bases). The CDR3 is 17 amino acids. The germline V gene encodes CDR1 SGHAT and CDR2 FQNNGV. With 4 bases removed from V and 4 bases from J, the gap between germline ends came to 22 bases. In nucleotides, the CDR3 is TGTGCCAGCAGCTCGCTGATGGGGGAGCGCCCTAGCTATGGCTACACCTTC. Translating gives CASSSLMGERPSYGYTF.

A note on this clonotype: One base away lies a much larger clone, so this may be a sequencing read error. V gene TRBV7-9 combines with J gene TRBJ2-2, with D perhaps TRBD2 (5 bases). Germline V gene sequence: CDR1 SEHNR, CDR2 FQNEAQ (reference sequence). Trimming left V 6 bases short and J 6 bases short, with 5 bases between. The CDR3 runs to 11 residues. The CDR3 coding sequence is TGTGCCAGCAGGCGGGCCGGGGAGCTGTTTTTT. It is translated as CASRRAGELFF.

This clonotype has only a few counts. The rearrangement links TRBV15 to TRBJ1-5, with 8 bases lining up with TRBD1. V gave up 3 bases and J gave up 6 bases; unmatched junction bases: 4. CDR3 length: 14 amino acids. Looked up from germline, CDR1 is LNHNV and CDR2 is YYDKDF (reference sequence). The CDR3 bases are TGTGCCACCAGCAGCTCAGGGGGCAGTCAGCCCCAGCATTTT. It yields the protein CATSSSGGSQPQHF.

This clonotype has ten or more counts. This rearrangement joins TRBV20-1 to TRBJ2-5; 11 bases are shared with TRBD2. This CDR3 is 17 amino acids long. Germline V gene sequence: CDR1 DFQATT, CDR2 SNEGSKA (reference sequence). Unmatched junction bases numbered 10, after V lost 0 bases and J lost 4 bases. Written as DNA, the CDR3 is TGCAGTGCTAGAGATCTGGGTAGCGGGGGGGCTTCAGAGACCCAGTACTTC. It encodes CSARDLGSGGASETQYF.

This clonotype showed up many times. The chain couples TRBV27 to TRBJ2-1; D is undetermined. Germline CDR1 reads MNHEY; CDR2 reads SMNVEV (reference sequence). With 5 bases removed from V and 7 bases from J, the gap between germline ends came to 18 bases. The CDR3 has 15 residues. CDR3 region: CASSASRNPRNEQFF. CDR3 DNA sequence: TGTGCCAGCAGTGCATCACGGAACCCACGAAATGAGCAGTTCTTC.

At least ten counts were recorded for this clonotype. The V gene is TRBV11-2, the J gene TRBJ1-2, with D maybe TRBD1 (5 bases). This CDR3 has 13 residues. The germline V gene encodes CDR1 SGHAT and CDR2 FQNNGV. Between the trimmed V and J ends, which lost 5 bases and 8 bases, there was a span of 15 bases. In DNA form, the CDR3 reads TGTGCCAGCAGCCTGCCTACGGGGCAGGGCTACACCTTC. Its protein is CASSLPTGQGYTF.

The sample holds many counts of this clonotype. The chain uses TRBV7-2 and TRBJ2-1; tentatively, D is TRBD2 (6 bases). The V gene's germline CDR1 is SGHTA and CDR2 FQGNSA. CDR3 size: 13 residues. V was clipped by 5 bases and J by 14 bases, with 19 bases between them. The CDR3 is CASSQGLHAREFF. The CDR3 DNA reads TGTGCCAGCAGCCAAGGACTACATGCTCGTGAGTTCTTC.